A selection of T cell receptor beta chains follows, all from one sample in a study of CD8+ T cells in alopecia areata. The data were produced by immunoSEQ multiplex PCR, yet TCRdb's version contains in-frame clones alone and is incomplete. There are some 150,000 clones in the sample; 62% occur only once, and around 34% lies in the top ten. The sample comprised CD8+ T cells sorted from blood. Receptors originate from a human donor in good health. The CDR3 runs from the conserved cysteine through the conserved F or W. D genes are given only for firm matches. Clone size, where shown, is once, few, many, or a class for clones that have expanded.

v_gene	j_gene	d_gene	len	abundance	CDR3aa	CDR3nt
TRBV11-2	TRBJ2-7	TRBD1	15	.	CASSLDTGGIDEQYF	TGTGCCAGCAGCTTAGATACAGGGGGCATCGACGAGCAGTACTTC
TRBV7-9	TRBJ2-5	TRBD2	17	once	CASSAWTSGNRGETQYF	TGTGCCAGCAGCGCCTGGACTAGCGGGAATAGAGGAGAGACCCAGTACTTC
TRBV7-9	TRBJ2-7	TRBD1	14	.	CASSLGQGINEQYF	TGTGCCAGCAGCTTAGGACAGGGAATCAACGAGCAGTACTTC
TRBV2	TRBJ2-7	TRBD1	15	.	CASSEGGQGAYEQYF	TGTGCCAGCAGTGAAGGGGGACAGGGGGCTTACGAGCAGTACTTC
TRBV29-1	TRBJ2-1	TRBD2	16	.	CSAWTSGSASYNEQFF	TGCAGCGCCTGGACTAGCGGGAGTGCCTCCTACAATGAGCAGTTCTTC
TRBV29-1	TRBJ2-5	.	16	.	CSVEEGGTGFQETQYF	TGCAGCGTTGAAGAGGGAGGGACAGGATTTCAAGAGACCCAGTACTTC
TRBV7-9	TRBJ2-1	TRBD2	14	.	CASSQHAGDGEQFF	TGTGCCAGCAGCCAACACGCGGGAGACGGTGAGCAGTTCTTC
TRBV6-5	TRBJ2-2	.	14	.	CASSYGGNTGELFF	TGTGCCAGCAGTTACGGCGGTAACACCGGGGAGCTGTTTTTT
TRBV5-6	TRBJ2-7	TRBD1	15	.	CASSFRDRGHLEQYF	TGTGCCAGCAGCTTCCGAGACAGGGGCCATCTCGAGCAGTACTTC
TRBV11-2	TRBJ1-4	.	16	.	CASSLLREGTNEKLFF	TGTGCCAGCAGCCTGCTGAGGGAAGGGACTAATGAAAAACTGTTTTTT
TRBV7-6	TRBJ1-2	TRBD1	13	few	CASSLRTGEDYTF	TGTGCCAGCAGCTTAAGGACAGGGGAGGACTACACCTTC
TRBV7-9	TRBJ2-7	.	15	few	CASSLGVILGGEQYF	TGTGCCAGCAGCTTAGGTGTTATTCTAGGGGGCGAGCAGTACTTC
TRBV15	TRBJ2-7	TRBD2	15	once	CATSEASGRAYEQYF	TGTGCCACCAGCGAAGCTAGCGGGAGGGCTTACGAGCAGTACTTC
TRBV7-8	TRBJ2-4	.	16	.	CASSPSPRGVKNIQYF	TGTGCCAGCAGCCCATCTCCGAGGGGTGTCAAAAACATTCAGTACTTC
TRBV5-1	TRBJ2-1	.	13	few	CASSFAGDNEQFF	TGCGCCAGCAGCTTCGCAGGGGACAATGAGCAGTTCTTC
TRBV7-4	TRBJ2-7	TRBD1	15	.	CASSYDRGNSYEQYF	TGTGCCAGCAGCTACGACAGGGGGAACTCCTACGAGCAGTACTTC
TRBV27	TRBJ2-1	.	13	.	CASSFGYVSEQFF	TGTGCCAGCAGTTTTGGCTACGTCAGTGAGCAGTTCTTC
TRBV7-8	TRBJ2-5	TRBD2	14	.	CASSRLAGVGTQYF	TGTGCCAGCAGCCGACTAGCGGGGGTTGGGACCCAGTACTTC
TRBV11-2	TRBJ2-2	.	8	.	CASPQLFF	TGTGCCAGCCCCCAACTGTTTTTT
TRBV29-1	TRBJ2-1	.	13	few	CSVDRGLHNEQFF	TGCAGCGTTGATCGAGGGCTGCACAATGAGCAGTTCTTC
TRBV25-1	TRBJ2-2	.	15	.	CASSEQSDNTGELFF	TGTGCCAGCAGTGAACAATCCGATAACACCGGGGAGCTGTTTTTT
TRBV29-1	TRBJ2-7	TRBD1	13	few	CSVRDRISYEQYF	TGCAGCGTAAGGGACAGGATCAGTTACGAGCAGTACTTC
TRBV25-1	TRBJ2-1	TRBD2	13	.	CASSREGRHEQFF	TGTGCCAGCAGTCGGGAGGGCCGCCATGAGCAGTTCTTC
TRBV2	TRBJ2-4	TRBD1	17	.	CASSGNPKDRNKNIQYF	TGTGCCAGCAGCGGGAACCCGAAGGACAGGAACAAAAACATTCAGTACTTC
TRBV21-1	TRBJ2-5	.	15	.	CASSISRGAVATQYF	TGTGCCAGCAGCATATCCCGGGGGGCTGTGGCGACCCAGTACTTC
TRBV27	TRBJ1-5	.	13	.	CASSLGGVQPQHF	TGTGCCAGCAGTTTAGGGGGTGTCCAGCCCCAGCATTTT
TRBV6-5	TRBJ2-2	.	14	.	CASSYGASTGELFF	TGTGCCAGCAGTTACGGGGCGAGTACCGGGGAGCTGTTTTTT
TRBV4-1	TRBJ2-4	.	17	once	CASSQEHGGLAKNIQYF	TGCGCCAGCAGCCAAGAACACGGGGGGCTAGCCAAAAACATTCAGTACTTC
TRBV2	TRBJ2-1	.	19	once	CASSSAATGRDRPGDEQFF	TGTGCCAGCAGTTCCGCCGCGACAGGGAGGGACCGCCCAGGTGATGAGCAGTTCTTC
TRBV29-1	TRBJ1-1	.	10	once	CSAVNTEAFF	TGCAGCGCCGTAAACACTGAAGCTTTCTTT
TRBV6-1	TRBJ1-1	.	15	.	CASYRGLGRETEAFF	TGTGCCAGCTATAGAGGGTTAGGTAGGGAAACTGAAGCTTTCTTT
TRBV5-1	TRBJ2-3	.	13	.	CASSLISTDTQYF	TGCGCCAGCAGCTTGATCAGCACAGATACGCAGTATTTT
TRBV7-8	TRBJ2-7	TRBD2	13	.	CASSAAASGEQYF	TGTGCCAGCAGCGCTGCAGCTAGCGGCGAGCAGTACTTC
TRBV28	TRBJ2-6	.	15	.	CASSWGASGANVLTF	TGTGCCAGCAGTTGGGGAGCCTCTGGGGCCAACGTCCTGACTTTC
TRBV6-5	TRBJ2-1	TRBD2	16	.	CASSSRLAGVGNEQFF	TGTGCCAGCAGTTCCCGACTAGCGGGAGTTGGTAATGAGCAGTTCTTC
TRBV9	TRBJ2-1	.	15	.	CASSPLSLSYNEQFF	TGTGCCAGCAGCCCCCTATCACTATCCTACAATGAGCAGTTCTTC
TRBV30	TRBJ2-6	TRBD1	18	.	CAWSEAGGSLWGANVLTF	TGTGCCTGGAGTGAGGCAGGGGGTTCCCTGTGGGGGGCCAACGTCCTGACTTTC
TRBV28	TRBJ2-5	TRBD1	14	.	CASSVPGGRETQYF	TGTGCCAGCAGCGTACCAGGGGGCCGAGAGACCCAGTACTTC